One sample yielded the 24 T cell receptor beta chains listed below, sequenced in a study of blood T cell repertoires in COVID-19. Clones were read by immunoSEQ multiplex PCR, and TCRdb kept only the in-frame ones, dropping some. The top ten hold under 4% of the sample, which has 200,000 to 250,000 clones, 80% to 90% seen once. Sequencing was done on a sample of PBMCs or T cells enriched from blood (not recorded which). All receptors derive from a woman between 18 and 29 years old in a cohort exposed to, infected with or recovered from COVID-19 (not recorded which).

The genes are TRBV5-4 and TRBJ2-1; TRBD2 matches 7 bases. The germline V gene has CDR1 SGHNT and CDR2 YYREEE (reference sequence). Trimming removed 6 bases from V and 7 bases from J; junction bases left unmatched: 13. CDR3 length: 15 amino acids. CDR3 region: CASNPLGGSLNEQFF. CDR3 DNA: TGTGCCAGCAACCCCCTAGGCGGGAGTTTAAATGAGCAGTTCTTC.

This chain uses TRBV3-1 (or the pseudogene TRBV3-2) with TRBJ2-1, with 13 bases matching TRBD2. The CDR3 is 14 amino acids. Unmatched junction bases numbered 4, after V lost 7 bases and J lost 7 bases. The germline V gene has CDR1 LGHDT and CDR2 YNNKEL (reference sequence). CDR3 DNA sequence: TGTGCCAGCAAGGGACTAGCGGGAAGGAATGAGCAGTTCTTC. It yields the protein CASKGLAGRNEQFF.

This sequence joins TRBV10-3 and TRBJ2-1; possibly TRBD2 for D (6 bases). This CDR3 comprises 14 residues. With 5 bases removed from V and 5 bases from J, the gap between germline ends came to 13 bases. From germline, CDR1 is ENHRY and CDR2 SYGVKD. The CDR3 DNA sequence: TGTGCCATCAGTCCCGGCGGGGATCACAATGAGCAGTTCTTC. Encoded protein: CAISPGGDHNEQFF.

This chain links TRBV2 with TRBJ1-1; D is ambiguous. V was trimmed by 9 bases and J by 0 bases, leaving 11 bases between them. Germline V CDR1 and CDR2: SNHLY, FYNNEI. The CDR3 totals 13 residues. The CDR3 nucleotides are TGTGCCAGTCTAGAGGGCTTGAACACTGAAGCTTTCTTT. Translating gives CASLEGLNTEAFF.

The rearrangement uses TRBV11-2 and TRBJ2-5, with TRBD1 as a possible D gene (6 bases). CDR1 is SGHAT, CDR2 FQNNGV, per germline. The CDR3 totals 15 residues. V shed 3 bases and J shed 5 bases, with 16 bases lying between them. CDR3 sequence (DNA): TGTGCCAGCAGCTTTGGACAGCGGCGTGGGGAGACCCAGTACTTC. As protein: CASSFGQRRGETQYF. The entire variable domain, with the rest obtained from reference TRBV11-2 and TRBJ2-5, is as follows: EAGVAQSPRYKIIEKRQSVAFWCNPISGHATLYWYQQILGQGPKLLIQFQNNGVVDDSQLPKDRFSAERLKGVDSTLKIQPAKLEDSAVYLCASSFGQRRGETQYFGPGTRLLVL.

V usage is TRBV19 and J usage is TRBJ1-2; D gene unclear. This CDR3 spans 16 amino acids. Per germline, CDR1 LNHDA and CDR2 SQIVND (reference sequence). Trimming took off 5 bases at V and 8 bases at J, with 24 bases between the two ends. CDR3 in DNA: TGTGCCAGTAGTCCAGAAGAGAGGGCCCTCTCTTGGGGCTACACCTTC. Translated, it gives CASSPEERALSWGYTF.

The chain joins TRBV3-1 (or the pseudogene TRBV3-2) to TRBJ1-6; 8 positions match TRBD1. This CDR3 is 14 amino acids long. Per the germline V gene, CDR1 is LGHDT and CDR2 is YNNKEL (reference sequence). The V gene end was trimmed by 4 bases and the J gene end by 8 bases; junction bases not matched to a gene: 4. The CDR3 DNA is TGTGCCAGCAGCCTAGGGACAGGAGATTCACCCCTCCACTTT. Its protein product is CASSLGTGDSPLHF.

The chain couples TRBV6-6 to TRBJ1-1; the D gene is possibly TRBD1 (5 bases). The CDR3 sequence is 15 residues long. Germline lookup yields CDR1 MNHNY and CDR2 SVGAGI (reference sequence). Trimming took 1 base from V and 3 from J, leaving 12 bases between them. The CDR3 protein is CASSYLHTGDTEAFF. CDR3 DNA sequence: TGTGCCAGCAGTTACTTACATACAGGTGACACTGAAGCTTTCTTT.

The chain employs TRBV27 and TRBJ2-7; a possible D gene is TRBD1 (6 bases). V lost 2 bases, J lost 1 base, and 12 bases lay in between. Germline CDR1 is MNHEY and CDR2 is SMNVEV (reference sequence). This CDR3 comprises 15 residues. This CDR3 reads CASSLNGQTSYEQYF. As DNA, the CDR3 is TGTGCCAGCAGTTTAAACGGACAGACTTCCTACGAGCAGTACTTC.

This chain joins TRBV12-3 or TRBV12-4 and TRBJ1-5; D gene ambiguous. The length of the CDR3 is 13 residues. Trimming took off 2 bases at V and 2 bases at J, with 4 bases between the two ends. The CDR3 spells CASSLSGNQPQHF. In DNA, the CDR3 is TGTGCCAGCAGTTTATCTGGCAATCAGCCCCAGCATTTT.

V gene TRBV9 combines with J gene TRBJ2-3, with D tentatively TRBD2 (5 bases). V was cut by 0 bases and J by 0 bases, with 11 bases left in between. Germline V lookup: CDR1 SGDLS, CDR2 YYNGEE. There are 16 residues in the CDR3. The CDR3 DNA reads TGTGCCAGCAGCGTAGCCCGAACGGGGAGCACAGATACGCAGTATTTT. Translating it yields CASSVARTGSTDTQYF.

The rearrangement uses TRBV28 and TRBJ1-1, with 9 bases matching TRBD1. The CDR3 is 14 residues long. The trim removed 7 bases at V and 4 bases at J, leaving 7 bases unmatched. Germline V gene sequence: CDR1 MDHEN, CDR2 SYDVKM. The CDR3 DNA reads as TGTGCCAGCATTAAGACAGGGGGTGGCACTGAAGCTTTCTTT. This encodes CASIKTGGGTEAFF. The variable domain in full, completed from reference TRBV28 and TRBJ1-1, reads DVKVTQSSRYLVKRTGEKVFLECVQDMDHENMFWYRQDPGLGLRLIYFSYDVKMKEKGDIPEGYSVSREKKERFSLILESASTNQTSMYLCASIKTGGGTEAFFGQGTRLTVV.

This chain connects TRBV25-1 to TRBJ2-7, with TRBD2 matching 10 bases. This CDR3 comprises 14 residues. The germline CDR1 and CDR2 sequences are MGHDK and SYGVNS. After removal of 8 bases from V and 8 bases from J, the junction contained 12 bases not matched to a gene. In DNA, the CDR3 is TGTGCCAGCGGCGGACCGGGACTAGCGTCGAAGCAGTACTTC. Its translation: CASGGPGLASKQYF.

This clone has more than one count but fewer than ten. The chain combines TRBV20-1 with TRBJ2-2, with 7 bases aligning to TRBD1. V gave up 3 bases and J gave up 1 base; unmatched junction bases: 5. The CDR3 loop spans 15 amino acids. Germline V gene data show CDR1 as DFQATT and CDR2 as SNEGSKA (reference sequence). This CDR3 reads CSASGGQRNTGELFF. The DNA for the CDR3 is TGCAGTGCTAGTGGGGGACAGAGGAACACCGGGGAGCTGTTTTTT.

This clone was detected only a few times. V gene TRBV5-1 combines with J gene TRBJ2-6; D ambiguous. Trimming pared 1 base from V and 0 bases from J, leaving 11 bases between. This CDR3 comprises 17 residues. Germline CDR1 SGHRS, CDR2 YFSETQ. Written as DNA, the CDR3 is TGCGCCAGCAGCTTGTCCGGGTCCCGCTCTGGGGCCAACGTCCTGACTTTC. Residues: CASSLSGSRSGANVLTF. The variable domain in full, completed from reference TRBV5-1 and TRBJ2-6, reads KAGVTQTPRYLIKTRGQQVTLSCSPISGHRSVSWYQQTPGQGLQFLFEYFSETQRNKGNFPGRFSGRQFSNSRSEMNVSTLELGDSALYLCASSLSGSRSGANVLTFGAGSRLTVL.

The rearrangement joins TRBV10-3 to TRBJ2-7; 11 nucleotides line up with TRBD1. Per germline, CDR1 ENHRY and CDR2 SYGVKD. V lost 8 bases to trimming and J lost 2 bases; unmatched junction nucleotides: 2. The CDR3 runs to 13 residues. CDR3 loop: CAIGGQGAYEQYF. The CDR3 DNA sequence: TGTGCCATCGGGGGACAGGGGGCCTACGAGCAGTACTTC.

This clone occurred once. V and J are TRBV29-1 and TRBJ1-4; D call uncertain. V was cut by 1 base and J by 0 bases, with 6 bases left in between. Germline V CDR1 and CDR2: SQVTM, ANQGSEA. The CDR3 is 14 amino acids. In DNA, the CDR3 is TGCAGCGTTGAAGGAGGTGCAACTAATGAAAAACTGTTTTTT. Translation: CSVEGGATNEKLFF.

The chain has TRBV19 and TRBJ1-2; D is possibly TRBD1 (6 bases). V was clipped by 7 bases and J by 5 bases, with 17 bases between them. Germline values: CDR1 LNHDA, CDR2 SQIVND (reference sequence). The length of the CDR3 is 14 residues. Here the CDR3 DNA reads TGTGCCAGTATCCAATGGGGGCAGGGGTATGGCTACACCTTC. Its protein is CASIQWGQGYGYTF. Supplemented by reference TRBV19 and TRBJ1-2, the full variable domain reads DGGITQSPKYLFRKEGQNVTLSCEQNLNHDAMYWYRQDPGQGLRLIYYSQIVNDFQKGDIAEGYSVSREKKESFPLTVTSAQKNPTAFYLCASIQWGQGYGYTFGSGTRLTVV.

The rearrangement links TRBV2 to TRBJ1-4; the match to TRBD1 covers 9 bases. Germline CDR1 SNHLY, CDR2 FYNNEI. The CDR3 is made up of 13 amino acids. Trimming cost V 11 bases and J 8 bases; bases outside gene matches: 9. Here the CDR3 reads CAGKGQGDEKLFF. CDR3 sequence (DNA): TGTGCCGGGAAGGGACAGGGAGACGAAAAACTGTTTTTT. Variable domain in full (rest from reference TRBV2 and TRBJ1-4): EPEVTQTPSHQVTQMGQEVILRCVPISNHLYFYWYRQILGQKVEFLVSFYNNEISEKSEIFDDQFSVERPDGSNFTLKIRSTKLEDSAMYFCAGKGQGDEKLFFGSGTQLSVL.

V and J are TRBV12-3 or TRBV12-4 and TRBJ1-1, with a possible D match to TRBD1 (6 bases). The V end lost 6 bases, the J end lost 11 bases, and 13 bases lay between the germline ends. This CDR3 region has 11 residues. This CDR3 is CASRGGAPAFF. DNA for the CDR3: TGTGCCAGCAGAGGGGGGGCGCCGGCTTTCTTT.

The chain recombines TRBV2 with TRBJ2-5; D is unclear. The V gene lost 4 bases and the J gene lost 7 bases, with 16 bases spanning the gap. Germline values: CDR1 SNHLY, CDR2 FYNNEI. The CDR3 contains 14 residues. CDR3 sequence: CASSGEGNPGTQYF. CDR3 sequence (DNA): TGTGCCAGCAGTGGAGAAGGCAACCCGGGGACCCAGTACTTC.

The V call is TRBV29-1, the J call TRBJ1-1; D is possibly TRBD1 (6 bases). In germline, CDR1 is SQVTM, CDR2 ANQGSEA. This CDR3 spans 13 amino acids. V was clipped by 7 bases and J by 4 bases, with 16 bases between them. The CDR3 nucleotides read TGCAGCGCTCGTGGGGGGGCCTTCACTGAAGCTTTCTTT. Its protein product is CSARGGAFTEAFF. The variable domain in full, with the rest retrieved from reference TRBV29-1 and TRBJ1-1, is SAVISQKPSRDICQRGTSLTIQCQVDSQVTMMFWYRQQPGQSLTLIATANQGSEATYESGFVIDKFPISRPNLTFSTLTVSNMSPEDSSIYLCSARGGAFTEAFFGQGTRLTVV.

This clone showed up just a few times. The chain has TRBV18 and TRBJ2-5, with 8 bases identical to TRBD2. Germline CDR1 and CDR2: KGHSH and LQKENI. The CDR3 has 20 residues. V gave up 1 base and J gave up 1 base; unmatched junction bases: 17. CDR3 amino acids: CASSPLSLRTGLVSQETQYF. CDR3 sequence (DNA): TGTGCCAGCTCACCACTTTCGCTCCGCACGGGACTAGTCTCCCAAGAGACCCAGTACTTC.

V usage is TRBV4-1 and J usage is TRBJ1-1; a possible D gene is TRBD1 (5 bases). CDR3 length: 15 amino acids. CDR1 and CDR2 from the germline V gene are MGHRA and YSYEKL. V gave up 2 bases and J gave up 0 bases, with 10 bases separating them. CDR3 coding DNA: TGCGCCAGCAGCCAACAGGGTTCATTGAACACTGAAGCTTTCTTT. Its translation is CASSQQGSLNTEAFF.